The 27 T cell receptor beta chains listed next were all sequenced from one sample in a study of regulatory T cells in long-lasting Graves disease. Arm-PCR with iRepertoire HTBI primers amplified the CDR3 regions for these TCR beta libraries. TCRdb re-derived calls from the multiplex PCR reads in MiXCR, one entry per CDR3 protein. The table has some 470,000 distinct CDR3 sequences, roughly 21% seen once. Sample time point: persistent/refractory GD, antithyroid drugs over 5 years with positive TRAb. The TCR library used RNA extracted from PBMCs. Sequenced material: peripheral blood mononuclear cells (PBMCs), taken when the disease was refractory, from a patient treated with antithyroid drugs. These receptors all come from a female donor with Graves disease.

This clonotype has only one observation. The rearrangement links TRBV12-3 or TRBV12-4 to TRBJ1-5; the D is unclear. The V end lost 5 bases, the J end lost 3 bases, and 14 bases lay between the germline ends. The CDR3 has 15 residues. This chain's CDR3 is CASSPARAVNQPQHF. DNA for the CDR3: TGTGCCAGCAGTCCCGCCCGGGCAGTCAATCAGCCCCAGCATTTT.

This clonotype was counted ten times or more. J is TRBJ2-2 and V is TRBV2; D gene ambiguous. Germline assignment: CDR1 SNHLY and CDR2 FYNNEI. This CDR3 region has 14 residues. V dropped 4 bases and J dropped 7 bases, with 13 bases sitting between them. This chain's CDR3 is CASSVVGVDGELFF. The CDR3 DNA reads TGTGCCAGCAGTGTCGTTGGGGTGGACGGGGAGCTGTTTTTT. Together with reference TRBV2 and TRBJ2-2, the CDR3 gives the full variable domain: EPEVTQTPSHQVTQMGQEVILRCVPISNHLYFYWYRQILGQKVEFLVSFYNNEISEKSEIFDDQFSVERPDGSNFTLKIRSTKLEDSAMYFCASSVVGVDGELFFGEGSRLTVL.

The sample holds a few counts of this clonotype. V gene TRBV5-1 combines with J gene TRBJ1-3; perhaps TRBD1 as D (5 bases). This CDR3 contains 15 residues. Germline V gene lookup returns CDR1 SGHRS and CDR2 YFSETQ. V lost 4 bases to trimming and J lost 2 bases, with 13 bases between them. The CDR3 coding sequence is TGCGCCAGCAGCGCAGCGCCGACAGCTGGAAACACCATATATTTT. Residues: CASSAAPTAGNTIYF.

V and J are TRBV7-9 and TRBJ2-5, with TRBD2 matching over 7 bases. This CDR3 contains 14 residues. Germline trimming cut 2 bases from V and 5 bases from J; bases unmatched to any gene: 5. CDR1 and CDR2 from the germline V gene are SEHNR and FQNEAQ (reference sequence). Written as DNA, the CDR3 is TGTGCCAGCAGCTTAAGCACTAGCGTGGAGACCCAGTACTTC. Translation: CASSLSTSVETQYF.

This clonotype appeared a few times. This rearrangement joins TRBV7-9 to TRBJ1-1; a possible D gene is TRBD1 (5 bases). The V end was cut by 3 bases, the J end by 5 bases, with 13 bases between. Germline V gives CDR1 SEHNR, CDR2 FQNEAQ (reference sequence). The CDR3 spans 14 residues. This CDR3 reads CASSFGLRGTEAFF. CDR3 sequence (DNA): TGTGCCAGCAGCTTCGGGTTGAGGGGAACTGAAGCTTTCTTT.

The table lists this clonotype with a few counts. A single base separates this from a much larger clone, so it may be a read error. V usage is TRBV10-3 and J usage is TRBJ1-1; no firm D call. Deletions cut 10 bases from V and 1 base from J, with 13 bases between. CDR1 ENHRY and CDR2 SYGVKD come from the germline V gene. The CDR3 consists of 13 residues. The CDR3 loop reads CASRRLQNTEAFF. Written as DNA, the CDR3 is TGTGCCAGCAGGCGACTCCAGAACACTGAAGCTTTCTTT.

This clonotype was detected only a few times. The rearrangement joins TRBV13 to TRBJ2-7; TRBD2 matches 10 bases. Germline CDR1 and CDR2: PRHDT and FYEKMQ (reference sequence). The length of the CDR3 is 14 residues. The J segment lost 4 bases and the V segment lost 4 bases, leaving 4 bases of the junction unmatched. CDR3 coding DNA: TGTGCCAGCAGCTCGGGACTAGCGAGGTACGAGCAGTACTTC. Protein: CASSSGLARYEQYF. The full variable domain, completed using reference TRBV13 and TRBJ2-7, is AAGVIQSPRHLIKEKRETATLKCYPIPRHDTVYWYQQGPGQDPQFLISFYEKMQSDKGSIPDRFSAQQFSDYHSELNMSSLELGDSALYFCASSSGLARYEQYFGPGTRLTVT.

This clonotype was recorded a few times. The chain joins TRBV5-8 to TRBJ1-4; D perhaps matches TRBD1 (5 bases). Trimming took off 3 bases at V and 6 bases at J, with 21 bases between the two ends. The CDR3 is 17 amino acids. From germline, CDR1 is SGHTS and CDR2 YDEGEE. The CDR3 nucleotides read TGTGCCAGCAGCTCCCCCTTCGGCAGGGCTGAGGATGAAAAACTGTTTTTT. Translating gives CASSSPFGRAEDEKLFF.

This clonotype was detected many times. This rearrangement joins TRBV7-2 to TRBJ2-7; no definite D call. V was shortened by 5 bases and J by 5 bases, with 13 bases between the two germline ends. CDR3 length equals 13 residues. Germline V gene lookup returns CDR1 SGHTA and CDR2 FQGNSA. The CDR3 here is CASSPRTQNEQYF. CDR3 DNA: TGTGCCAGCAGCCCCCGCACCCAGAACGAGCAGTACTTC.

This clonotype showed up many times. The chain joins TRBV28 to TRBJ2-5; D may be TRBD1 or TRBD2 (8 bases each). CDR1 MDHEN and CDR2 SYDVKM come from the germline V gene. V shed 2 bases and J shed 1 base, with 17 bases lying between them. The CDR3 loop spans 17 amino acids. This CDR3 reads CASSLQGAGGRQETQYF. CDR3 DNA sequence: TGTGCCAGCAGTTTACAGGGGGCGGGGGGCCGCCAAGAGACCCAGTACTTC. The full variable domain, with the rest looked up from reference TRBV28 and TRBJ2-5, is DVKVTQSSRYLVKRTGEKVFLECVQDMDHENMFWYRQDPGLGLRLIYFSYDVKMKEKGDIPEGYSVSREKKERFSLILESASTNQTSMYLCASSLQGAGGRQETQYFGPGTRLLVL.

This rearrangement joins TRBV10-3 to TRBJ1-5, with TRBD1 matching over 9 bases. In germline, CDR1 is ENHRY, CDR2 SYGVKD. Unmatched junction bases numbered 8, after V lost 6 bases and J lost 5 bases. CDR3 size: 15 residues. This chain's CDR3 is CAIRETGGSDQPQHF. CDR3 sequence (DNA): TGTGCCATCAGGGAGACAGGGGGTTCCGATCAGCCCCAGCATTTT.

This chain connects TRBV28 to TRBJ2-3; D perhaps matches TRBD2 (6 bases). The germline CDR1 and CDR2 sequences are MDHEN and SYDVKM. The CDR3 sequence is 15 residues long. V shed 2 bases and J shed 0 bases, with 9 bases lying between them. The CDR3, as DNA: TGTGCCAGCAGTTTACTAGCGACTAGCACAGATACGCAGTATTTT. Translating it yields CASSLLATSTDTQYF. The variable domain in full, with the rest retrieved from reference TRBV28 and TRBJ2-3, is DVKVTQSSRYLVKRTGEKVFLECVQDMDHENMFWYRQDPGLGLRLIYFSYDVKMKEKGDIPEGYSVSREKKERFSLILESASTNQTSMYLCASSLLATSTDTQYFGPGTRLTVL.

Many counts were recorded for this clonotype. J is TRBJ2-7 and V is TRBV6-1; D remains unclear. Trimming cost V 5 bases and J 0 bases, with 14 bases left between them. This CDR3 comprises 15 residues. Per the germline V gene, CDR1 is MNHNS and CDR2 is SASEGT. Written as DNA, the CDR3 is TGTGCCAGCAGTCCCCTTGCGGCGAGCTCCTACGAGCAGTACTTC. It specifies CASSPLAASSYEQYF.

The table lists this clonotype with many counts. Here the CDR3 DNA reads TGTGCCAGCAGCTTATCACAGGGGTATGGCTACACCTTC. As protein: CASSLSQGYGYTF. V and J are TRBV7-9 and TRBJ1-2, with 7 bases matching TRBD1. The germline V gene has CDR1 SEHNR and CDR2 FQNEAQ (reference sequence). This CDR3 is 13 amino acids long. With 2 bases clipped from V and 5 bases from J, the junction kept 2 bases outside the gene matches.

This chain uses TRBV6-2 or TRBV6-3 with TRBJ1-1; D remains unclear. Germline assignment: CDR1 MNHEY and CDR2 SVGEGT. This CDR3 is built from 14 residues. Trimming removed 5 bases from V and 0 bases from J, with 10 bases in between. The CDR3 loop is CASSEWLLNTEAFF. DNA of the CDR3: TGTGCCAGCAGTGAGTGGCTGTTGAACACTGAAGCTTTCTTT.

This clonotype was seen at least ten times. The chain couples TRBV2 to TRBJ2-7; either TRBD1 or TRBD2 may fit D (5 bases each). The CDR3 runs 15 residues. V lost 5 bases to trimming and J lost 5 bases, with 19 bases between them. CDR1 SNHLY and CDR2 FYNNEI come from the germline V gene. The CDR3, as DNA: TGTGCCAGCAGTCCTGCACCGGGACGATTAAACGAGCAGTACTTC. This encodes CASSPAPGRLNEQYF.

The chain has TRBV6-1 and TRBJ1-1; TRBD1 matches 7 bases. Germline loops: CDR1 MNHNS, CDR2 SASEGT. There are 13 residues in the CDR3. J gave up 10 bases and V 5 bases, and 10 bases lay outside the gene matches. The CDR3 DNA follows: TGTGCCAGCAGTCCCGGACAGGTCGATAGAGCTTTCTTT. It is translated as CASSPGQVDRAFF.

This clonotype was observed a handful of times. This chain's CDR3 is CASSLHEGLRSEAFF. In DNA, the CDR3 is TGTGCCAGCAGCTTACACGAGGGGCTTAGGTCTGAAGCTTTCTTT. The chain is built from TRBV7-2 and TRBJ1-1, with a tentative D call TRBD1 (5 bases). This CDR3 contains 15 residues. V was pared by 2 bases and J by 6 bases, with 16 bases between. CDR1 and CDR2 from the germline V gene are SGHTA and FQGNSA.

The table lists this clonotype with many counts. The chain uses TRBV20-1 and TRBJ2-2; 13 bases align to TRBD2. The CDR3 spans 15 residues. Looked up from germline, CDR1 is DFQATT and CDR2 is SNEGSKA (reference sequence). The J segment lost 4 bases and the V segment lost 1 base, leaving 0 bases of the junction unmatched. CDR3 loop: CSARGTSGSTGELFF. The CDR3 nucleotides are TGCAGTGCTAGAGGGACTAGCGGGAGCACCGGGGAGCTGTTTTTT.

Only one count was recorded for this clonotype. The chain has TRBV7-9 and TRBJ2-7; tentative D call: TRBD1 (6 bases). The CDR3 sequence is 16 residues long. V shed 5 bases and J shed 2 bases, with 19 bases lying between them. CDR1 SEHNR and CDR2 FQNEAQ come from the germline V gene (reference sequence). CDR3 in amino acids: CASSQEFGQSPYEQYF. The CDR3, as DNA: TGTGCCAGCAGCCAAGAATTTGGACAGTCTCCCTACGAGCAGTACTTC.

This clonotype came up a few times. The gene calls are TRBV29-1 and TRBJ2-7; 8 nucleotides align to TRBD1. The germline gives CDR1 SQVTM, CDR2 ANQGSEA. The CDR3 is 12 residues long. J gave up 6 bases and V 4 bases, and 5 bases lay outside the gene matches. The chain's CDR3 is CSVVRGLGEQYF. The CDR3 region has the DNA TGCAGCGTTGTCAGGGGGCTGGGCGAGCAGTACTTC.

This chain links TRBV20-1 with TRBJ2-2, with TRBD2 matching over 11 bases. This CDR3 comprises 20 residues. CDR1 is DFQATT and CDR2 is SNEGSKA in the germline V gene (reference sequence). V lost 0 bases and J lost 1; bases outside the gene matches: 13. The chain's CDR3 is CSARDMASGRRGGNTGELFF. The CDR3, as DNA: TGCAGTGCTAGAGATATGGCTAGCGGGAGGCGAGGAGGGAACACCGGGGAGCTGTTTTTT.

The chain is built from TRBV19 and TRBJ2-2, with 8 bases that match TRBD2. Germline V gene sequence: CDR1 LNHDA, CDR2 SQIVND (reference sequence). With 4 bases clipped from V and 4 bases from J, the junction kept 5 bases outside the gene matches. The CDR3 has 15 amino acids. The CDR3 bases are TGTGCCAGTAGTAACACGGGAGGGGGCACCGGGGAGCTGTTTTTT. Its protein is CASSNTGGGTGELFF. The whole variable domain, filled in from reference TRBV19 and TRBJ2-2, reads DGGITQSPKYLFRKEGQNVTLSCEQNLNHDAMYWYRQDPGQGLRLIYYSQIVNDFQKGDIAEGYSVSREKKESFPLTVTSAQKNPTAFYLCASSNTGGGTGELFFGEGSRLTVL.

This clonotype was seen only a few times. The chain employs TRBV7-9 and TRBJ2-2; D uncertain. CDR1 and CDR2 (germline): SEHNR, FQNEAQ (reference sequence). V gave up 1 base and J gave up 1 base, with 10 bases separating them. The CDR3 is 16 amino acids. The CDR3 sequence is CASSLDATLNTGELFF. In nucleotides, the CDR3 is TGTGCCAGCAGCTTAGACGCGACCTTGAACACCGGGGAGCTGTTTTTT.

This clonotype was observed at least ten times. The chain uses TRBV2 and TRBJ1-1, with TRBD1 identical over 7 bases. This CDR3 comprises 14 residues. The V segment lost 4 bases and the J segment 5 bases; nucleotides outside the gene matches: 7. Germline V gives CDR1 SNHLY, CDR2 FYNNEI. The CDR3 DNA is TGTGCCAGCAGTGCGGAGGGGGCTGATACTGAAGCTTTCTTT. Its protein product is CASSAEGADTEAFF. Drawing the rest from reference TRBV2 and TRBJ1-1, the complete variable domain is EPEVTQTPSHQVTQMGQEVILRCVPISNHLYFYWYRQILGQKVEFLVSFYNNEISEKSEIFDDQFSVERPDGSNFTLKIRSTKLEDSAMYFCASSAEGADTEAFFGQGTRLTVV.

This clonotype was seen repeatedly, ten times or more. The DNA for the CDR3 is TGTGCCAGCAGCTTGCGGGAGAACTACGAGCAGTACTTC. It encodes CASSLRENYEQYF. The chain combines TRBV11-3 with TRBJ2-7; 7 bases agree with TRBD2. V trimming: 3 bases; J trimming: 3 bases; junction bases outside the gene matches: 2. Per germline, CDR1 SGHNT and CDR2 YENEEA. The CDR3 is made up of 13 amino acids.

The J gene is TRBJ1-1, the V gene TRBV27; maybe TRBD1 (6 bases). This CDR3 has 13 residues. V was clipped by 3 bases and J by 6 bases, with 11 bases between them. Germline CDR1 reads MNHEY; CDR2 reads SMNVEV (reference sequence). The CDR3 region is CASSFGGSPEAFF. The CDR3 DNA reads as TGTGCCAGCAGTTTTGGGGGCAGTCCTGAAGCTTTCTTT.